The sequence of this T cell receptor beta chain was determined in a study of shared clonotypes between healthy human individuals. General study points: The authors expected sequencing depth to affect clonotype sharing among donors.

Splitting of each subset's genomic DNA was done evenly across several immunoSEQ plates. Study processing details: ImmunoSEQ output held junction-only sequences without quality scores, so filtering differed. Only in-frame clones appear in the TCRdb table, and some are missing; sequencing was by immunoSEQ multiplex PCR. Clonal size and the V and J genes are those of that table, whereas D and trimming came from the DNA. This sample carries about 2,500,000 clones, over 85% of them seen once, and the ten largest clones take more than 0.12%. Concerning this clone itself: The antigen is not known.

CD45RA+ naive and CD45RA-negative memory subsets were separated from CD4+ cells. The CDR3 is 13 amino acids. The germline V gene encodes CDR1 GTSNPN and CDR2 SVGIG (reference sequence). Between the trimmed V and J ends, which lost 3 bases and 7 bases, there was a span of 13 bases. Sequencing was carried out using naive CD4+ T cells sorted from blood. Subset of the sample: CD45RA+ positively selected. The chain has TRBV30 and TRBJ1-3; the D is unclear. The receptor was isolated from a man younger than 30 in good health. The CDR3, as DNA: TGTGCCTGGAGCCCCGGGCCGAGGAACACCATATATTTT. It yields the protein CAWSPGPRNTIYF.